Presented here are 14 T cell receptor beta chains from one specimen sequenced in a study of CD8+ T cells in alopecia areata. Extracted RNA was reverse transcribed, and the resulting cDNA served as sequencing template. The data were produced by immunoSEQ multiplex PCR, yet TCRdb's version contains in-frame clones alone and is incomplete. The sample includes over 85,000 clones, 35% to 45% of them seen just once. Sequencing was done on a sample of CD4+ T cells sorted from blood. All receptors come from a human donor with alopecia areata.

Worth noting for this clone: This sample includes further DNA sequences coding for the same CDR3. The rearrangement uses TRBV2 and TRBJ2-6; no firm D call. Per the germline V gene, CDR1 is SNHLY and CDR2 is FYNNEI. The CDR3 is made up of 14 amino acids. The germline V and J ends were trimmed by 8 bases and 0 bases, with 8 bases remaining between them. The CDR3 DNA reads TGTGCCAGCCGGTCGAGCTCTGGGGCCAACGTCCTGACTTTC. The encoded protein is CASRSSSGANVLTF.

The table lists this clone with a few counts. The V and J genes are TRBV29-1 and TRBJ2-3; 8 bases align to TRBD2. The CDR3 sequence is 13 residues long. The V and J ends lost 7 bases and 2 bases, in that order; junction bases with no gene match: 5. Per the germline V gene, CDR1 is SQVTM and CDR2 is ANQGSEA. The CDR3 coding sequence is TGCAGCGCCGAACTAGCGGCCACAGATACGCAGTATTTT. As protein: CSAELAATDTQYF.

This chain uses TRBV10-3 with TRBJ2-5; D is ambiguous. V lost 4 bases, J lost 6 bases, and 9 bases lay in between. Germline V gives CDR1 ENHRY, CDR2 SYGVKD. CDR3 size: 12 residues. CDR3 DNA sequence: TGTGCCATCAGTGGGGGAAATAAGACCCAGTACTTC. Protein sequence: CAISGGNKTQYF.

V and J are TRBV6-6 and TRBJ2-6; D ambiguous. V gave up 5 bases and J gave up 0 bases, with 8 bases separating them. Germline-derived CDR1 and CDR2 are MNHNY and SVGAGI (reference sequence). The CDR3 has 15 amino acids. The CDR3 sequence is CASSPPRSGANVLTF. The CDR3 nucleotides are TGTGCCAGCAGTCCGCCCCGCTCTGGGGCCAACGTCCTGACTTTC.

CDR3 amino acids: CAWSVRARQETQYF. CDR3 coding DNA: TGTGCCTGGAGTGTACGGGCTAGGCAAGAGACCCAGTACTTC. The chain combines TRBV30 with TRBJ2-5; D not certain. This CDR3 is built from 14 residues. Per germline, CDR1 GTSNPN and CDR2 SVGIG (reference sequence). V lost 0 bases and J lost 2, with 10 bases in between.

The J gene is TRBJ2-4, the V gene TRBV5-4, with D unresolved. Trimming took 4 bases from V and 2 from J, leaving 4 bases between them. There are 12 residues in the CDR3. Germline V lookup: CDR1 SGHNT, CDR2 YYREEE (reference sequence). The CDR3 spells CASSASKNIQYF. The CDR3 DNA reads as TGTGCCAGCAGCGCCTCCAAAAACATTCAGTACTTC.

This clone was found once. CDR3 bases: TGTGCCAGCAGTGACCTGGGAAGGGGCGATGAGCAGTTCTTC. This sequence encodes CASSDLGRGDEQFF. The chain has TRBV25-1 and TRBJ2-1; D perhaps matches TRBD1 (5 bases). The CDR3 has 14 residues. The V gene's germline CDR1 is MGHDK and CDR2 SYGVNS. The V and J ends lost 3 bases and 8 bases respectively, with 14 bases between them.

About this clone itself: Other DNA sequences in the sample encode the same CDR3. This rearrangement joins TRBV5-1 to TRBJ1-2, with D perhaps TRBD1 (5 bases). The V end was cut by 2 bases, the J end by 2 bases, with 7 bases between. The CDR3 extends over 13 amino acids. From germline, CDR1 is SGHRS and CDR2 YFSETQ. CDR3 loop: CASSFAGNYGYTF. CDR3 sequence (DNA): TGCGCCAGCAGCTTCGCAGGGAACTATGGCTACACCTTC.

In this sample, this clone turned up once. The chain uses TRBV20-1 and TRBJ2-6, with D perhaps matching TRBD1 or TRBD2 (5 bases each). The CDR3 runs 10 residues. With 7 bases removed from V and 8 bases from J, the gap between germline ends came to 6 bases. Germline CDR1 DFQATT, CDR2 SNEGSKA (reference sequence). CDR3 nucleotides: TGCAGTGAGGGACCCAACGTCCTGACTTTC. Its translation is CSEGPNVLTF.

This clone was recorded a few times. This chain links TRBV7-9 with TRBJ2-1; 12 bases are a match to TRBD2. Germline V CDR1 and CDR2: SEHNR, FQNEAQ (reference sequence). After removal of 4 bases from V and 10 bases from J, the junction contained 11 bases not matched to a gene. The CDR3 is 16 amino acids. DNA for the CDR3: TGTGCCAGCAGCTGGAGACTAGCGGGGGCCGGGGACGAGCAGTTCTTC. It encodes CASSWRLAGAGDEQFF.

This clone was observed a few times. The V call is TRBV29-1, the J call TRBJ1-2; the D is unclear. This CDR3 contains 11 residues. Trimming stripped 4 bases from V and 3 bases from J, with 6 bases between. CDR1 is SQVTM and CDR2 is ANQGSEA in the germline V gene. This CDR3 reads CSVGGYYGYTF. Written as DNA, the CDR3 is TGCAGCGTTGGAGGGTACTATGGCTACACCTTC.

This chain connects TRBV28 to TRBJ2-7; D may match TRBD1 or TRBD2 (5 bases each). The CDR3 runs 13 residues. Trimming removed 5 bases at V and 2 bases at J, with 10 bases between. The germline gives CDR1 MDHEN, CDR2 SYDVKM. The chain's CDR3 is CASSRGVTYEQYF. Here the CDR3 DNA reads TGTGCCAGCAGTCGAGGGGTTACCTACGAGCAGTACTTC.

This chain joins TRBV5-1 and TRBJ2-1; 7 nucleotides align to TRBD2. CDR1 and CDR2 from the germline V gene are SGHRS and YFSETQ. The CDR3 loop spans 16 amino acids. Losses at the gene ends were 2 bases for V and 8 bases for J; bases not matched to a gene: 13. The CDR3 bases are TGCGCCAGCAGCTTCAGTCCAGCGGGGTTACAGGATGAGCAGTTCTTC. This translates into CASSFSPAGLQDEQFF.

The V and J genes are TRBV9 and TRBJ2-5; 11 bases fit TRBD2. V gave up 3 bases and J gave up 11 bases; unmatched junction bases: 12. The CDR3 is made up of 15 amino acids. Germline V gives CDR1 SGDLS, CDR2 YYNGEE. Here the CDR3 DNA reads TGTGCCAGCAGCGAACTAGCGGGAGCCTTGGGAGAGCAGTACTTC. It codes for CASSELAGALGEQYF.